Listed below are T cell receptor beta chains from one sample, sequenced in a study of T-cell reconstitution after alpha-beta-depleted transplantation in children. Using its own MiXCR run on the PCR reads, TCRdb lists one record per CDR3 protein. The sample shows 300,000 to 350,000 distinct CDR3 sequences, roughly 15% of them seen only once. The material sequenced was PBMCs, mostly from graft donor cells, taken 360 days after TCRalphabeta/CD19-depleted stem cell transplant. Source of these receptors: a male patient aged 2-15 years who had a stem cell transplant for acute lymphoblastic leukemia, so the T cells may come from the graft donor. Each CDR3 is given with its conserved first and last residue. Fields, in order: D gene, clone size, J gene, V gene, CDR3 DNA, CDR3 protein. The D gene is left open where the match is weak. Rows may omit the clone size; those that give it use once, few, many or a size class.

d_call: .
clone_size: many
j_call: TRBJ1-1
v_call: TRBV3-1
cdr3_nt: TGTGCCAGCAGCCAAGACCCAGTCACTGAAGCTTTCTTT
cdr3_aa: CASSQDPVTEAFF

d_call: TRBD2
clone_size: many
j_call: TRBJ2-1
v_call: TRBV20-1
cdr3_nt: TGCAGTGCTAGAGACCGTAGACTAGCGCAACACAATGAGCAGTTCTTC
cdr3_aa: CSARDRRLAQHNEQFF

d_call: TRBD1
clone_size: many
j_call: TRBJ1-6
v_call: TRBV5-1
cdr3_nt: TGCGCCAGCAGAGGGACAGGGGGTAATTCACCCCTCCACTTT
cdr3_aa: CASRGTGGNSPLHF

d_call: .
clone_size: many
j_call: TRBJ1-6
v_call: TRBV12-3/TRBV12-4
cdr3_nt: TGTGCCAGCAGTTTACTAAGGGCTAATTCACCCCTCCACTTT
cdr3_aa: CASSLLRANSPLHF

d_call: TRBD2
clone_size: few
j_call: TRBJ2-3
v_call: TRBV4-3
cdr3_nt: TGCGCCAGCAGCCAAGACGTAGCGGGAGGAGGTACAGATACGCAGTATTTT
cdr3_aa: CASSQDVAGGGTDTQYF

d_call: .
clone_size: .
j_call: TRBJ2-3
v_call: TRBV7-2
cdr3_nt: TGTGCCAGCAGTTCCTTATCGGATACGCAGTATTTT
cdr3_aa: CASSSLSDTQYF

d_call: TRBD2
clone_size: many
j_call: TRBJ2-7
v_call: TRBV28
cdr3_nt: TGTGCCAGCAGGCTTGGGGCTAGCGGGAGGGTCGAGCAGTACTTC
cdr3_aa: CASRLGASGRVEQYF

d_call: TRBD2
clone_size: few
j_call: TRBJ2-1
v_call: TRBV18
cdr3_nt: TGTGCCAGCTCGCCGACTAGCGGGAGCCCTGAGCAGTTCTTC
cdr3_aa: CASSPTSGSPEQFF

d_call: TRBD1
clone_size: .
j_call: TRBJ2-7
v_call: TRBV7-8
cdr3_nt: TGTGCCAGCAGCTTAGCTTGGGACAGCCACGAGCAGTACTTC
cdr3_aa: CASSLAWDSHEQYF

d_call: TRBD2
clone_size: few
j_call: TRBJ2-1
v_call: TRBV20-1
cdr3_nt: TGCAGTGCTATAATAGCGGGAGTCTCTAATGAGCAGTTCTTC
cdr3_aa: CSAIIAGVSNEQFF

d_call: TRBD1
clone_size: few
j_call: TRBJ2-5
v_call: TRBV27
cdr3_nt: TGTGCCAGCAGGACAGGGGAGACCCAGTACTTC
cdr3_aa: CASRTGETQYF

d_call: .
clone_size: many
j_call: TRBJ1-6
v_call: TRBV27
cdr3_nt: TGTGCCAGCAGTTACCGGGGCGCCTATAATTCACCCCTCCACTTT
cdr3_aa: CASSYRGAYNSPLHF

d_call: .
clone_size: once
j_call: TRBJ1-3
v_call: TRBV7-2
cdr3_nt: TGTGCCAGCAGCTTATCCAGGGGTGACATATATTTT
cdr3_aa: CASSLSRGDIYF

d_call: TRBD2
clone_size: .
j_call: TRBJ2-2
v_call: TRBV12-3/TRBV12-4
cdr3_nt: TGTGCCAGCAGCGCTAGCGGGAGGAGGACCGGGGAGCTGTTTTTT
cdr3_aa: CASSASGRRTGELFF

d_call: .
clone_size: few
j_call: TRBJ2-7
v_call: TRBV9
cdr3_nt: TGTGCCAGCAGTGCCAATGCTCGGGGCTACGAGCAGTACTTC
cdr3_aa: CASSANARGYEQYF

d_call: .
clone_size: .
j_call: TRBJ2-7
v_call: TRBV5-1
cdr3_nt: TGCGCCAGCAGTCCGCGGCCTAGCGTAGCATCCGAGCAGTACTTC
cdr3_aa: CASSPRPSVASEQYF

d_call: .
clone_size: .
j_call: TRBJ2-2
v_call: TRBV29-1
cdr3_nt: TGCAGCGTTGATGAGGGGGAGGGGACCGGGGAGCTGTTTTTT
cdr3_aa: CSVDEGEGTGELFF

d_call: .
clone_size: few
j_call: TRBJ2-6
v_call: TRBV6-5
cdr3_nt: TGTGCCAGCAGTTACCTCGACTCTGGGGCCAACGTCCTGACTTTC
cdr3_aa: CASSYLDSGANVLTF

d_call: .
clone_size: few
j_call: TRBJ2-3
v_call: TRBV28
cdr3_nt: TGTGCCAGCAGTCCTTACTCCTTAACCGGGGTCCACTACTCCACAGATACGCAGTATTTT
cdr3_aa: CASSPYSLTGVHYSTDTQYF

d_call: .
clone_size: .
j_call: TRBJ2-7
v_call: TRBV20-1
cdr3_nt: TGCAGTGCCATGACTAGGGCCGGGAGCGGGCAATCCTACGAGCAGTACTTC
cdr3_aa: CSAMTRAGSGQSYEQYF

d_call: .
clone_size: .
j_call: TRBJ2-1
v_call: TRBV5-1
cdr3_nt: TGCGCCAGCAGCCCGGGGTACACCAATGAGCAGTTCTTC
cdr3_aa: CASSPGYTNEQFF

d_call: .
clone_size: many
j_call: TRBJ1-3
v_call: TRBV12-3/TRBV12-4
cdr3_nt: TGTGCCAGCAGTTTGGCGGGTAGCTCTGGAAACACCATATATTTT
cdr3_aa: CASSLAGSSGNTIYF

d_call: .
clone_size: .
j_call: TRBJ2-7
v_call: TRBV20-1
cdr3_nt: TGCAGTGCTAGCGGGCCCAATGAGGAGCAGTACTTC
cdr3_aa: CSASGPNEEQYF

d_call: .
clone_size: few
j_call: TRBJ2-2
v_call: TRBV20-1
cdr3_nt: TGCAGTGCTAAAGTTTCGTATTCCGGGGAGCTGTTTTTT
cdr3_aa: CSAKVSYSGELFF

d_call: .
clone_size: many
j_call: TRBJ2-7
v_call: TRBV5-1
cdr3_nt: TGCGCCAGCAGCTTGGTGGCAGCTACCTACGAGCAGTACTTC
cdr3_aa: CASSLVAATYEQYF

d_call: TRBD2
clone_size: few
j_call: TRBJ2-5
v_call: TRBV28
cdr3_nt: TGTGCCAGCAGTTTCCTGCGATGGGCGGGAGAAGAAGGAGAGACCCAGTACTTC
cdr3_aa: CASSFLRWAGEEGETQYF

d_call: TRBD2
clone_size: few
j_call: TRBJ2-7
v_call: TRBV3-1
cdr3_nt: TGTGCCAGCAGCTCCCATAGGGGACTAGCGGATCCCCACGGCCGGGGATGCTACTTC
cdr3_aa: CASSSHRGLADPHGRGCYF

d_call: TRBD2
clone_size: few
j_call: TRBJ2-7
v_call: TRBV6-2/TRBV6-3
cdr3_nt: TGTGCCAGCAGGGGCCTCACTAGCGGGACGGCGTACGAGCAGTACTTC
cdr3_aa: CASRGLTSGTAYEQYF

d_call: .
clone_size: many
j_call: TRBJ2-3
v_call: TRBV4-1
cdr3_nt: TGCGCCAGCAGCCAAGCTCCGCCTCGCCAGGGACTTGATACGCAGTATTTT
cdr3_aa: CASSQAPPRQGLDTQYF

d_call: .
clone_size: once
j_call: TRBJ2-7
v_call: TRBV5-5
cdr3_nt: TGTGCCAGCAGCTTCCCAGGGAGGAGTTTGGGCGAGCAGTACTTC
cdr3_aa: CASSFPGRSLGEQYF

d_call: .
clone_size: .
j_call: TRBJ2-3
v_call: TRBV12-3/TRBV12-4
cdr3_nt: TGTGCCAGCAGTTGGGGTCCTGCAGATACGCAGTATTTT
cdr3_aa: CASSWGPADTQYF

d_call: .
clone_size: few
j_call: TRBJ2-1
v_call: TRBV24-1
cdr3_nt: TGTGCCACCAGTGATCGAAGGAATGAGCAGTTCTTC
cdr3_aa: CATSDRRNEQFF

d_call: TRBD2
clone_size: few
j_call: TRBJ2-7
v_call: TRBV20-1
cdr3_nt: TGCAGTGCTAGTAAGATCACACTAGCGGGGGAGCAGTACTTC
cdr3_aa: CSASKITLAGEQYF

d_call: TRBD1
clone_size: few
j_call: TRBJ1-4
v_call: TRBV20-1
cdr3_nt: TGCAGTGCTTCCCAGGGGGCTTTGAAACTGTTTTTT
cdr3_aa: CSASQGALKLFF

d_call: TRBD1
clone_size: .
j_call: TRBJ2-1
v_call: TRBV7-8
cdr3_nt: TGTGCCAGCAGCCCCCGGACAGGGAACAATGAGCAGTTCTTC
cdr3_aa: CASSPRTGNNEQFF

d_call: TRBD2
clone_size: many
j_call: TRBJ2-7
v_call: TRBV20-1
cdr3_nt: TGCAGTGCTAGAGGCTGGAGGGACTATATCCCGTTTAGATACGAGCAGTACTTC
cdr3_aa: CSARGWRDYIPFRYEQYF

d_call: .
clone_size: .
j_call: TRBJ2-2
v_call: TRBV19
cdr3_nt: TGTGCCAGTAGTATAGCGGGAGCGAAGGCCGGGGAGCTGTTTTTT
cdr3_aa: CASSIAGAKAGELFF

d_call: .
clone_size: .
j_call: TRBJ2-1
v_call: TRBV4-3
cdr3_nt: TGCGCCAGCAGCCAAGACCTAGCCGTGGCCGAGCAGTTCTTC
cdr3_aa: CASSQDLAVAEQFF

d_call: .
clone_size: few
j_call: TRBJ1-1
v_call: TRBV30
cdr3_nt: TGTGCCTGGATGAGAGGGGGACGGACTGAAGCTTTCTTT
cdr3_aa: CAWMRGGRTEAFF

d_call: .
clone_size: .
j_call: TRBJ1-2
v_call: TRBV12-3/TRBV12-4
cdr3_nt: TGTGCCAGCAGTTTCGGCATTAACTATGGCTACACCTTC
cdr3_aa: CASSFGINYGYTF

d_call: .
clone_size: few
j_call: TRBJ1-4
v_call: TRBV5-4
cdr3_nt: TGTGCCAGCAGCTCTTCGAGGGGAAATGAAAAACTGTTTTTT
cdr3_aa: CASSSSRGNEKLFF